This T cell receptor (beta chain) was identified in a study of blood T cell repertoires in COVID-19. Study as a whole: Samples taken during acute and convalescent COVID-19 were collected in the United States, Italy and Spain. PBMCs, B-cell-depleted T cells, or T cells provided the cDNA or gDNA that made up the material.

The data were produced by immunoSEQ multiplex PCR, yet TCRdb's version contains in-frame clones alone and is incomplete. The sample contains about 250,000 clones, approximately 79% of which appear only once. Trimming left V 4 bases short and J 0 bases short, with 10 bases between. The CDR3 consists of 14 residues. Per germline, CDR1 MDHEN and CDR2 SYDVKM. The chain couples TRBV28 to TRBJ2-7, with D possibly TRBD1 on 7 matching bases. Sequencing was done on a sample of peripheral blood. The clonotype was recovered from a woman in her thirties or forties with active or convalescent COVID-19. This chain's CDR3 is CASSSQGGSYEQYV. DNA of the CDR3: TGTGCCAGCAGTTCCCAGGGGGGCTCCTACGAGCAGTACGTC.